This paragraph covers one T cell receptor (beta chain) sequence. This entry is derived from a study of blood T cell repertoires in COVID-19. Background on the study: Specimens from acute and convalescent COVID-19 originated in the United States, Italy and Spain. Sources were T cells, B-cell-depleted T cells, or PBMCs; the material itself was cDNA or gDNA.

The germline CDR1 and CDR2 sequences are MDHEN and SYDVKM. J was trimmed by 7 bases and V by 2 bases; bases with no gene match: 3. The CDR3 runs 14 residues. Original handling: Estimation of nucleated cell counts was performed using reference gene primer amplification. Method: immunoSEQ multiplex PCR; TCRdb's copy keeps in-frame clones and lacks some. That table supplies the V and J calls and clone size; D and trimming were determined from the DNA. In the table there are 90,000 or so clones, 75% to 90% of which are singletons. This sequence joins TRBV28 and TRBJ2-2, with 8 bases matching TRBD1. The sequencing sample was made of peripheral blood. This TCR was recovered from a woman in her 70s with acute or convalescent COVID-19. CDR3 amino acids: CASSLQGAGGELFF. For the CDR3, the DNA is TGTGCCAGCAGTTTACAGGGGGCTGGCGGGGAGCTGTTTTTT.